This passage covers 24 T cell receptor beta chains from one sample sequenced in a study of early T cells in non-severe SARS-CoV-2 infection. TCRdb processed the 5' RACE reads anew with MiXCR; each CDR3 protein has one entry. The sample includes about 30,000 distinct CDR3 sequences, roughly 6% of them seen just once. Specimen: whole blood. All receptors come from an adult who was a healthcare worker with PCR-confirmed SARS-CoV-2 infection or an uninfected control (not recorded which).

The table lists this clonotype with a few counts. This chain joins TRBV13 and TRBJ2-2; D uncertain. From germline, CDR1 is PRHDT and CDR2 FYEKMQ (reference sequence). Trimming took 0 bases from V and 1 from J, leaving 15 bases between them. The CDR3 extends over 18 amino acids. The chain's CDR3 is CASSLGLWADQNTGELFF. The CDR3 coding sequence is TGTGCCAGCAGCTTAGGCCTCTGGGCGGACCAGAACACCGGGGAGCTGTTTTTT.

The sample holds many counts of this clonotype. The chain has TRBV7-8 and TRBJ1-6; D is possibly TRBD1 (6 bases). Germline V gene data show CDR1 as SGHVS and CDR2 as FQNEAQ. This CDR3 has 18 amino acids. The ends were cut back, 4 bases at V and 7 bases at J, with 23 bases in the middle. Here the CDR3 DNA reads TGTGCCAGCAGCTCTAGCTCGGACAGAAGGTTGGGAAATTCACCCCTCCACTTT. Protein sequence: CASSSSSDRRLGNSPLHF.

This clonotype came up many times. The chain couples TRBV7-9 to TRBJ2-1, with TRBD2 matching 8 bases. With V trimmed by 6 bases and J by 5 bases, 9 bases remained unmatched. CDR1 is SEHNR, CDR2 FQNEAQ, per germline (reference sequence). This CDR3 has 15 amino acids. The CDR3 DNA sequence: TGTGCCAGCAGGGGGAGCGGGGGCTCTGACAATGAGCAGTTCTTC. Translating it yields CASRGSGGSDNEQFF.

This clonotype was seen repeatedly, ten times or more. The genes are TRBV20-1 and TRBJ2-7; 9 bases map to TRBD2. The CDR3 loop spans 15 amino acids. Germline V lookup: CDR1 DFQATT, CDR2 SNEGSKA (reference sequence). V lost 7 bases, J lost 0 bases, and 10 bases stayed unmatched. The CDR3 coding sequence is TGCAGTGGGGGTAGCGGGGGCCTAAGCTCCTACGAGCAGTACTTC. Its translation: CSGGSGGLSSYEQYF.

The chain is built from TRBV5-4 and TRBJ2-7, with D possibly being TRBD2 (5 bases). Trimming cost V 3 bases and J 3 bases, with 16 bases left between them. CDR1 SGHNT and CDR2 YYREEE come from the germline V gene (reference sequence). The CDR3 runs 15 residues. CDR3 region: CASSSRGGSFYEQYF. As DNA, the CDR3 is TGTGCCAGCAGCTCCCGCGGAGGCTCCTTCTACGAGCAGTACTTC.

This clonotype was found many times. The J gene is TRBJ2-3, the V gene TRBV6-5; a possible D gene is TRBD2 (5 bases). Trimming shortened V by 0 bases and J by 8 bases, and 12 bases separated the two germline ends. The CDR3 consists of 14 residues. CDR1 is MNHEY, CDR2 SVGAGI, per germline. The CDR3 DNA reads TGTGCCAGCAGTTACTCTGGCGGGTCGGCTACGCAGTATTTT. As protein: CASSYSGGSATQYF.

This clonotype was observed a single time. This chain uses TRBV28 with TRBJ2-7; D may be TRBD1 or TRBD2 (5 bases each). V dropped 7 bases and J dropped 5 bases, with 24 bases sitting between them. This CDR3 comprises 16 residues. Germline lookup yields CDR1 MDHEN and CDR2 SYDVKM. CDR3 sequence (DNA): TGTGCCAGCACCCTTTGGGGTCCCGGGACGCTCGACGAGCAGTACTTC. Residues: CASTLWGPGTLDEQYF.

In its sample, this clonotype was seen a few times. The rearrangement links TRBV15 to TRBJ2-1; D call uncertain. V was clipped by 6 bases and J by 0 bases, with 15 bases between them. This CDR3 is 16 amino acids long. Germline values: CDR1 LNHNV, CDR2 YYDKDF (reference sequence). The CDR3: CATSGRLLSSYNEQFF. In DNA form, the CDR3 reads TGTGCCACCAGTGGACGCCTCTTAAGCTCCTACAATGAGCAGTTCTTC.

This clonotype appeared many times. The J gene is TRBJ2-7, the V gene TRBV9, with no clear D. Trimming cost V 0 bases and J 3 bases, with 10 bases left between them. The CDR3 length is 14 residues. Germline V gene data show CDR1 as SGDLS and CDR2 as YYNGEE. CDR3 loop: CASSVDRVSYEQYF. The DNA of the CDR3 is TGTGCCAGCAGCGTAGATCGCGTAAGCTACGAGCAGTACTTC.

There are many counts of this clonotype. The J gene is TRBJ2-5, the V gene TRBV9, with TRBD1 matching over 7 bases. The CDR3 is 15 amino acids. Germline assignment: CDR1 SGDLS and CDR2 YYNGEE. V lost 0 bases to trimming and J lost 4 bases; unmatched junction nucleotides: 6. CDR3 bases: TGTGCCAGCAGCGTAGACACAGGGGTTCGAGAGACCCAGTACTTC. Its protein product is CASSVDTGVRETQYF.

This clonotype has ten or more counts. J is TRBJ1-1 and V is TRBV6-6; D unclear. Trimming stripped 2 bases from V and 4 bases from J, with 14 bases between. The CDR3 is made up of 15 amino acids. The germline gives CDR1 MNHNY, CDR2 SVGAGI (reference sequence). Here the CDR3 reads CASSYPMTGGTEAFF. The DNA for the CDR3 is TGTGCCAGCAGTTACCCTATGACGGGCGGCACTGAAGCTTTCTTT.

This clonotype was detected ten times or more. The V gene is TRBV5-6, the J gene TRBJ2-5; no clear D gene. This CDR3 region has 14 residues. V was clipped by 1 base and J by 2 bases, with 9 bases between them. Germline CDR1 is SGHDT and CDR2 is YYEEEE. CDR3 DNA sequence: TGTGCCAGCAGCTTGAACGTCGGACAAGAGACCCAGTACTTC. This gives the protein CASSLNVGQETQYF.

This clonotype was detected ten times or more. The rearrangement joins TRBV15 to TRBJ2-3, with no clear D. Germline V CDR1 and CDR2: LNHNV, YYDKDF (reference sequence). The ends were cut back, 3 bases at V and 3 bases at J, with 7 bases in the middle. The CDR3 length is 13 residues. Written as DNA, the CDR3 is TGTGCCACCAGCAGGGCTCATACAGATACGCAGTATTTT. Translating gives CATSRAHTDTQYF.

This clonotype was observed many times. The chain uses TRBV7-9 and TRBJ2-4, with D possibly called TRBD1 or TRBD2 (5 bases each). Trimming removed 1 base at V and 1 base at J, with 14 bases between. The CDR3 loop spans 17 amino acids. In germline, CDR1 is SEHNR, CDR2 FQNEAQ (reference sequence). The CDR3 sequence: CASSLGRRRDAKNIQYF. In nucleotides, the CDR3 is TGTGCCAGCAGCTTAGGCCGACGCCGGGACGCCAAAAACATTCAGTACTTC.

The chain couples TRBV29-1 to TRBJ2-5, with D possibly called TRBD1 or TRBD2 (6 bases each). CDR3 length equals 12 residues. Germline CDR1 SQVTM, CDR2 ANQGSEA. Between the trimmed V and J ends, which lost 3 bases and 5 bases, there was a span of 10 bases. The CDR3 nucleotides are TGCAGCGTTGATAGGGGGAGGGAGACCCAGTACTTC. Amino acid sequence: CSVDRGRETQYF.

This clonotype was seen repeatedly, ten times or more. The gene calls are TRBV11-1 and TRBJ2-1, with 13 bases aligning to TRBD2. From germline, CDR1 is SGHAT and CDR2 FQDESV (reference sequence). The CDR3 is 15 amino acids. V gave up 6 bases and J gave up 7 bases; unmatched junction bases: 6. This CDR3 is CASRLGLAGVNEQFF. The CDR3 coding sequence is TGTGCCAGCAGGCTCGGACTAGCGGGAGTGAATGAGCAGTTCTTC.

There are many counts of this clonotype. The rearrangement links TRBV11-1 to TRBJ1-1; 7 bases map to TRBD1. This CDR3 region has 15 residues. V lost 0 bases, J lost 10 bases, and 11 bases stayed unmatched. Germline lookup yields CDR1 SGHAT and CDR2 FQDESV (reference sequence). The CDR3 DNA is TGTGCCAGCAGCTTAGCAGCTGTCTCGTCAGGGGGAGCTTTCTTT. Protein product: CASSLAAVSSGGAFF.

This clonotype was seen only a few times. This chain connects TRBV19 to TRBJ1-1, with TRBD1 identical over 7 bases. Trimming took 3 bases from V and 1 from J; bases not matched to a gene: 11. Germline CDR1 LNHDA, CDR2 SQIVND (reference sequence). CDR3 length equals 17 residues. This CDR3 is CASSIHRGMGSNTEAFF. As DNA, the CDR3 is TGTGCCAGTAGTATTCACAGGGGCATGGGGTCGAACACTGAAGCTTTCTTT.

This clonotype was detected a few times. This chain connects TRBV6-5 to TRBJ2-3, with 10 nucleotides matching TRBD2. Germline CDR1 MNHEY, CDR2 SVGAGI. CDR3 length equals 17 residues. The V gene end was trimmed by 0 bases and the J gene end by 0 bases; junction bases not matched to a gene: 3. CDR3 loop: CASSYSPSGRSTDTQYF. As DNA, the CDR3 is TGTGCCAGCAGTTACTCGCCTAGCGGGAGAAGCACAGATACGCAGTATTTT.

This clonotype has ten or more counts. The V and J genes are TRBV6-6 and TRBJ1-6; TRBD1 matches at 7 bases. CDR3 size: 14 residues. CDR1 and CDR2 (germline): MNHNY, SVGAGI (reference sequence). The J segment lost 9 bases and the V segment lost 11 bases, leaving 13 bases of the junction unmatched. CDR3 residues: CAVDNRGRGSPLHF. DNA of the CDR3: TGTGCCGTCGATAACAGGGGACGGGGTTCACCCCTCCACTTT.

A few counts support this clonotype. V is TRBV7-3 and J is TRBJ1-6; D ambiguous. With 6 bases removed from V and 13 bases from J, the gap between germline ends came to 16 bases. CDR3 length: 13 residues. The germline gives CDR1 SGHTA, CDR2 FQGTGA. This CDR3 is CASRTQNGAPLHF. As DNA, the CDR3 is TGTGCCAGCAGAACCCAGAATGGCGCGCCCCTCCACTTT.

This clonotype occurred many times. The chain recombines TRBV20-1 with TRBJ2-5; tentative D call: TRBD1 (8 bases). The CDR3 runs to 13 residues. Trimming cost V 6 bases and J 5 bases, with 16 bases left between them. Germline V lookup: CDR1 DFQATT, CDR2 SNEGSKA (reference sequence). CDR3 amino acids: CSAEQGGLETQYF. The CDR3 nucleotides read TGCAGTGCGGAACAGGGGGGGTTGGAGACCCAGTACTTC.

This clonotype was detected many times. This chain uses TRBV2 with TRBJ2-5; weak D call: TRBD2 (6 bases). The CDR3 spans 15 residues. Per the germline V gene, CDR1 is SNHLY and CDR2 is FYNNEI. V was clipped by 6 bases and J by 1 base, with 15 bases between them. CDR3 region: CASSQRALGQETQYF. DNA for the CDR3: TGTGCCAGCAGCCAGCGGGCCCTGGGCCAAGAGACCCAGTACTTC.

In its sample, this clonotype was seen many times. This chain links TRBV7-2 with TRBJ2-5; D is unclear. Germline values: CDR1 SGHTA, CDR2 FQGNSA. The CDR3 consists of 13 residues. Trimming stripped 1 base from V and 2 bases from J, with 5 bases between. The CDR3 nucleotides are TGTGCCAGCAGCTTAGGCTTACAAGAGACCCAGTACTTC. This sequence encodes CASSLGLQETQYF.